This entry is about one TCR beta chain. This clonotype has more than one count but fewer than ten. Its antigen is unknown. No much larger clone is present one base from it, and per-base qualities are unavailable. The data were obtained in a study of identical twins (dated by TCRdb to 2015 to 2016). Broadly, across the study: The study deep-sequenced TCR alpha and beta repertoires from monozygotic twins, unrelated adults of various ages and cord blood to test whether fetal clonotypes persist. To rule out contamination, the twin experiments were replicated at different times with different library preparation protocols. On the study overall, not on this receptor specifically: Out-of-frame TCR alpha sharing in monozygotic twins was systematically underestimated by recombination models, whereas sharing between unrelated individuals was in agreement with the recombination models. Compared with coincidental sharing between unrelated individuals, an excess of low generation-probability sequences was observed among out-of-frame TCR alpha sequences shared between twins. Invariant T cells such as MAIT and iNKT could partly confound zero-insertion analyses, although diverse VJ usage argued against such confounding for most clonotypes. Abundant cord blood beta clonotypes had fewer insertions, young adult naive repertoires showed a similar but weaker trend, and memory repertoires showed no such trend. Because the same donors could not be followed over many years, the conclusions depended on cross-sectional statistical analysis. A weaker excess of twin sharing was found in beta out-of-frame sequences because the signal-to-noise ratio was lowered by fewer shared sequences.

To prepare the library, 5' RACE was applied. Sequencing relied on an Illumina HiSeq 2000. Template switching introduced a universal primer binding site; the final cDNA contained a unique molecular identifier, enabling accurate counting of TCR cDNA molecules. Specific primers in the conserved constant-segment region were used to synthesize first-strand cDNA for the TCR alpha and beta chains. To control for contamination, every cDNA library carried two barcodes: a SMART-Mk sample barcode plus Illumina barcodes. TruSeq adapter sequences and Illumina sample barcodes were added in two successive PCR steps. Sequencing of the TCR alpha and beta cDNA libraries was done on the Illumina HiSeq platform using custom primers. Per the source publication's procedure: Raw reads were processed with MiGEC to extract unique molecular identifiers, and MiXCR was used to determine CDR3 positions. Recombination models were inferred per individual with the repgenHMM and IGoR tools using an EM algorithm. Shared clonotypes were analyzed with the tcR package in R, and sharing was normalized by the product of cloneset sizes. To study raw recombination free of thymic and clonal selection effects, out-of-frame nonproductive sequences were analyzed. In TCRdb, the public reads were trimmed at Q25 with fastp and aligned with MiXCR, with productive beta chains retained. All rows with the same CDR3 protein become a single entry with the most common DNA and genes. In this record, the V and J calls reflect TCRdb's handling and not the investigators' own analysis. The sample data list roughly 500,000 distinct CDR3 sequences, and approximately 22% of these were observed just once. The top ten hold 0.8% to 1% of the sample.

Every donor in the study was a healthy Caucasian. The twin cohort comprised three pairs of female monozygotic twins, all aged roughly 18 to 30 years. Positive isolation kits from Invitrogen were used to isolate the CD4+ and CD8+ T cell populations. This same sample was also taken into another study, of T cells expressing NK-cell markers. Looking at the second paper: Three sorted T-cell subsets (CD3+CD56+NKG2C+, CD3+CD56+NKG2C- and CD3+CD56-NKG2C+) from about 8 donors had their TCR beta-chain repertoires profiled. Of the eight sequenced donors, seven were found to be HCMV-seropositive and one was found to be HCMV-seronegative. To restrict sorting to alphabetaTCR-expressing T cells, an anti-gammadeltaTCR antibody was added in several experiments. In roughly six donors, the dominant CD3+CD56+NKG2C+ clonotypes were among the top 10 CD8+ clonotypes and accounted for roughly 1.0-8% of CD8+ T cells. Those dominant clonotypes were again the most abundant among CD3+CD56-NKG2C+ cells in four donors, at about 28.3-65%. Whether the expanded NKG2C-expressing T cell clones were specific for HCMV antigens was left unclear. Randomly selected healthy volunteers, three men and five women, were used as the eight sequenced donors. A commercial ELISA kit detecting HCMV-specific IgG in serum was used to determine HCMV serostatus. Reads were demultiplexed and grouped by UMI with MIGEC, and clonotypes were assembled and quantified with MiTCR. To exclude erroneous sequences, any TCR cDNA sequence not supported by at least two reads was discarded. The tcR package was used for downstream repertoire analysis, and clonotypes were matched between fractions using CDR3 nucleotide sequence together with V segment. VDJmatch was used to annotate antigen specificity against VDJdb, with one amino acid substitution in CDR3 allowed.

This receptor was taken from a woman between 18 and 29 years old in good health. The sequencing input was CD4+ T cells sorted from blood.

DNA sequence: TGTGCCAGCACCACCCCCCCGCACTCCTACGAGCAGTACTTC. Protein translation: CASTTPPHSYEQYF. The sequence is built from TRBV6-1 and TRBJ2-7; the D gene identity is not certain. The germline V gene supplies CDR1 MNHNS and CDR2 SASEGT. The V and J ends are trimmed by 7 bases and 0 bases, leaving 13 bases between them. The CDR3 measures 14 amino acids from cysteine to phenylalanine. CDR3 DNA only is kept here, 42 bases in frame from base 1.